This T cell receptor beta chain was retrieved from a study of a mutant IDH1 vaccine in newly diagnosed glioma. The wider study: Vaccines began 4-6 weeks after radiotherapy alone, or with temozolomide cycles. Patients previously underwent radiotherapy, temozolomide, or both, and most underwent both.

Study-wide results and limits: Among all patients, vaccine-induced immune responses occurred in roughly 93%.

This CDR3 region has 16 residues. Trimming pared 3 bases from V and 0 bases from J, leaving 12 bases between. Germline assignment: CDR1 LNHDA and CDR2 SQIVND (reference sequence). Sequencing was performed with immunoSEQ multiplex PCR; in TCRdb, only in-frame clones are kept and a portion is missing. This sample carries tens of thousands of clones, around 91% of them seen once, and the ten largest clones take less than 25%. As for this clone: Its specificity is unknown.

Time point described: week 11, during vaccination. All doses held 300 ug of mutant IDH1 20-mer peptide, with topical imiquimod. Astrocytomas found in donors were new, WHO grade 3 or 4, IDH1-mutant and ATRX-lost. This receptor was identified in a man aged 18-30 years with glioma. The specimen was PBMCs, collected from a glioma patient whose treatment included an IDH1 peptide vaccine. The rearrangement joins TRBV19 to TRBJ1-5; D gene uncertain. CDR3 DNA: TGTGCCAGTAGTATTCAGGTCAGTCGTAGCAATCAGCCCCAGCATTTT. Its protein is CASSIQVSRSNQPQHF.